These 16 T cell receptor beta chains came from one sample sequenced in a study of blood T cell repertoires in COVID-19. Some clones are missing from TCRdb's copy, which holds only in-frame ones; the method was immunoSEQ multiplex PCR. The sample includes about 240,000 clones, approximately 80% of them seen just once. The specimen sequenced was peripheral blood. These receptors came from a woman at least 80 years old with COVID-19, enrolled during active disease.

The chain links TRBV9 to TRBJ1-1; D is undetermined. V shed 3 bases and J shed 4 bases, with 10 bases lying between them. The germline V gene encodes CDR1 SGDLS and CDR2 YYNGEE. The CDR3 has 13 residues. Here the CDR3 reads CASSASWATEAFF. The DNA for the CDR3 is TGTGCCAGCAGCGCCTCTTGGGCCACTGAAGCTTTCTTT.

V is TRBV5-6 and J is TRBJ2-6; a possible D gene is TRBD2 (5 bases). V was shortened by 2 bases and J by 0 bases, with 6 bases between the two germline ends. The CDR3 consists of 15 residues. Germline V lookup: CDR1 SGHDT, CDR2 YYEEEE. The CDR3 loop reads CASSLRGSGANVLTF. In nucleotides, the CDR3 is TGTGCCAGCAGCTTACGGGGCTCTGGGGCCAACGTCCTGACTTTC.

In its sample, this clone was seen a few times. The gene calls are TRBV7-9 and TRBJ1-1; 7 bases align to TRBD1. This CDR3 has 15 amino acids. After removal of 1 base from V and 4 bases from J, the junction contained 6 bases not matched to a gene. From germline, CDR1 is SEHNR and CDR2 FQNEAQ (reference sequence). CDR3 protein: CASSLGQGQRTEAFF. The CDR3 DNA reads TGTGCCAGCAGCTTAGGACAGGGTCAGCGCACTGAAGCTTTCTTT.

This clone was counted a single time. This sequence joins TRBV3-1 (or the pseudogene TRBV3-2) and TRBJ2-2, with D hard to call. V lost 1 base to trimming and J lost 4 bases, with 13 bases between them. Germline lookup yields CDR1 LGHDT and CDR2 YNNKEL (reference sequence). The CDR3 has 16 residues. The CDR3 DNA sequence: TGTGCCAGCAGCCAAGCGTCTGGAAGGAGCACCGGGGAGCTGTTTTTT. Residues: CASSQASGRSTGELFF.

V and J are TRBV28 and TRBJ1-6, with unresolved D. The CDR3 length is 14 residues. The V and J ends lost 9 bases and 8 bases respectively, with 17 bases between them. CDR1 and CDR2 (germline): MDHEN, SYDVKM. The CDR3 DNA follows: TGTGCCAGTCGAGTGGGCAGCACCTATTCACCCCTCCACTTT. Its protein product is CASRVGSTYSPLHF.

The rearrangement uses TRBV27 and TRBJ2-2; 12 bases fit TRBD2. The germline gives CDR1 MNHEY, CDR2 SMNVEV (reference sequence). The CDR3 spans 17 residues. With V trimmed by 5 bases and J by 6 bases, 10 bases remained unmatched. CDR3 loop: CASSRTSGVGDPGELFF. CDR3 DNA: TGTGCCAGCAGTCGGACTAGCGGGGTGGGGGATCCCGGGGAGCTGTTTTTT.

V gene TRBV5-6 combines with J gene TRBJ2-1, with TRBD2 identical over 7 bases. Per the germline V gene, CDR1 is SGHDT and CDR2 is YYEEEE. The CDR3 loop spans 14 amino acids. The junction had 1 base not matched to a gene; V was cut back by 1 base and J by 3 bases. The chain's CDR3 is CASSLSGNYNEQFF. Here the CDR3 DNA reads TGTGCCAGCAGCTTGAGCGGGAACTACAATGAGCAGTTCTTC.

The genes are TRBV7-8 and TRBJ2-7, with 9 bases lining up with TRBD2. The V segment lost 1 base and the J segment 6 bases; nucleotides outside the gene matches: 10. The germline gives CDR1 SGHVS, CDR2 FQNEAQ. CDR3 length: 16 amino acids. The CDR3 is CASSLGGSGRVFEQYF. The CDR3 DNA reads as TGTGCCAGCAGCTTAGGAGGTAGCGGGAGAGTATTCGAGCAGTACTTC.

This sequence joins TRBV9 and TRBJ2-2, with TRBD1 identical over 10 bases. The V gene end was trimmed by 4 bases and the J gene end by 5 bases; junction bases not matched to a gene: 8. Germline lookup yields CDR1 SGDLS and CDR2 YYNGEE. The CDR3 length is 16 residues. The CDR3 reads CASSIRQGAGTGELFF. In nucleotides, the CDR3 is TGTGCCAGCAGCATACGACAGGGGGCAGGGACCGGGGAGCTGTTTTTT.

The V and J genes are TRBV5-1 and TRBJ2-7; perhaps TRBD1 as D (6 bases). Germline CDR1 is SGHRS and CDR2 is YFSETQ. Trimming stripped 1 base from V and 0 bases from J, with 14 bases between. The CDR3 has 16 amino acids. CDR3 amino acids: CASSLRPGELSYEQYF. CDR3 coding DNA: TGCGCCAGCAGCTTGCGGCCAGGGGAGCTCTCCTACGAGCAGTACTTC.

CDR3 protein: CASSSGLAGGWEFF. The DNA of the CDR3 is TGTGCCAGCAGCTCAGGACTAGCGGGAGGTTGGGAGTTCTTC. The V and J genes are TRBV7-8 and TRBJ2-1, with 14 bases lining up with TRBD2. The germline gives CDR1 SGHVS, CDR2 FQNEAQ. This CDR3 is built from 14 residues. With V trimmed by 4 bases and J by 14 bases, 7 bases remained unmatched.

This rearrangement joins TRBV30 to TRBJ2-5; TRBD1 is a possible D gene (5 bases). CDR3 length: 14 residues. V lost 2 bases, J lost 2 bases, and 12 bases lay in between. The germline V gene encodes CDR1 GTSNPN and CDR2 SVGIG (reference sequence). CDR3 bases: TGTGCCTGGAGTCCGACGACAGCACAAGAGACCCAGTACTTC. Its protein product is CAWSPTTAQETQYF.

The chain combines TRBV6-5 with TRBJ1-2; D may be TRBD1 (5 bases). Trimming shortened V by 2 bases and J by 4 bases, and 11 bases separated the two germline ends. Germline lookup yields CDR1 MNHEY and CDR2 SVGAGI. The CDR3 totals 14 residues. The CDR3 sequence is CASSYGGGAYGYTF. In DNA, the CDR3 is TGTGCCAGCAGTTACGGGGGGGGAGCCTATGGCTACACCTTC.

The V and J genes are TRBV2 and TRBJ2-7; D may be TRBD1 (6 bases). Germline CDR1 SNHLY, CDR2 FYNNEI. Between the trimmed V and J ends, which lost 5 bases and 1 base, there was a span of 6 bases. The CDR3 is 12 residues long. The CDR3: CASSTGSYEQYF. The DNA of the CDR3 is TGTGCCAGCAGTACAGGGTCCTACGAGCAGTACTTC.

The J gene is TRBJ1-6, the V gene TRBV3-1 (or the pseudogene TRBV3-2), with a tentative D call TRBD1 (5 bases). CDR1 is LGHDT and CDR2 is YNNKEL in the germline V gene (reference sequence). This CDR3 contains 17 residues. Trimming pared 3 bases from V and 10 bases from J, leaving 22 bases between. CDR3 loop: CASSQWGLGGLRSPLHF. For the CDR3, the DNA is TGTGCCAGCAGCCAGTGGGGGTTGGGGGGGTTGAGGTCACCCCTCCACTTT.

The chain carries TRBV5-1 and TRBJ2-3; no reliable D call. Trimming shortened V by 0 bases and J by 1 base, and 9 bases separated the two germline ends. Germline lookup yields CDR1 SGHRS and CDR2 YFSETQ. The CDR3 length is 15 residues. CDR3 in DNA: TGCGCCAGCAGCTTGGCCCTGCAGGGCACAGATACGCAGTATTTT. Translating gives CASSLALQGTDTQYF. Full variable domain (rest looked up from reference TRBV5-1 and TRBJ2-3): KAGVTQTPRYLIKTRGQQVTLSCSPISGHRSVSWYQQTPGQGLQFLFEYFSETQRNKGNFPGRFSGRQFSNSRSEMNVSTLELGDSALYLCASSLALQGTDTQYFGPGTRLTVL.